One sample yielded the 20 T cell receptor beta chains listed below, sequenced in a study of cytomegalovirus exposure and HLA in healthy donors. Primers included in the PCR were 60 Vbeta and 13 Jbeta primers. The assay was immunoSEQ multiplex PCR, and TCRdb's table has in-frame clones only and misses some. Here the sample spans around 150,000 clones, more than 65% being singletons. The specimen sequenced was PBMCs. These receptors came from a man aged 30-40 years in good health and CMV-seropositive.

The chain couples TRBV19 to TRBJ2-3, with 7 bases identical to TRBD2. With V trimmed by 5 bases and J by 4 bases, 9 bases remained unmatched. CDR1 LNHDA and CDR2 SQIVND come from the germline V gene (reference sequence). This CDR3 spans 15 amino acids. As DNA, the CDR3 is TGTGCCAGTAGTCTCACTAGCGAAGGACCAGATACGCAGTATTTT. It is translated as CASSLTSEGPDTQYF.

V gene TRBV7-6 combines with J gene TRBJ2-5; no firm D call. CDR1 and CDR2 (germline): SGHVS, FNYEAQ. V dropped 5 bases and J dropped 1 base, with 2 bases sitting between them. This CDR3 has 11 amino acids. The CDR3 loop is CASSLQETQYF. CDR3 in DNA: TGTGCCAGCAGCCTCCAAGAGACCCAGTACTTC.

This chain connects TRBV5-1 to TRBJ2-4, with a weak D call TRBD2 (6 bases). Trimming removed 4 bases at V and 4 bases at J, with 15 bases between. Germline assignment: CDR1 SGHRS and CDR2 YFSETQ. The CDR3 consists of 15 residues. CDR3 in amino acids: CASSPGEEKKNIQYF. As DNA, the CDR3 is TGCGCCAGCAGCCCCGGGGAGGAGAAGAAAAACATTCAGTACTTC.

This clone appeared many times. The CDR3 nucleotides are TGTGCCAGCCCGAAACACCGGGACAGAGGGGGCTACACCTTC. It encodes CASPKHRDRGGYTF. The chain joins TRBV6-4 to TRBJ1-2; 7 nucleotides agree with TRBD1. The trim removed 8 bases at V and 8 bases at J, leaving 14 bases unmatched. Per germline, CDR1 MRHNA and CDR2 SNTAGT. CDR3 length: 14 residues.

The chain joins TRBV29-1 to TRBJ1-1, with D possibly TRBD1 on 6 matching bases. The CDR3 loop spans 15 amino acids. Trimming stripped 4 bases from V and 0 bases from J, with 15 bases between. The V gene's germline CDR1 is SQVTM and CDR2 ANQGSEA. CDR3 region: CSVATGLSMNTEAFF. The CDR3 DNA reads TGCAGCGTTGCTACAGGGTTGTCCATGAACACTGAAGCTTTCTTT.

The chain links TRBV27 to TRBJ2-2; perhaps TRBD1 as D (5 bases). The CDR3 contains 15 residues. Germline-derived CDR1 and CDR2 are MNHEY and SMNVEV (reference sequence). The V and J ends lost 7 bases and 3 bases respectively, with 15 bases between them. CDR3 nucleotide sequence: TGTGCCAGCAAACAGGAATATGGTTACACCGGGGAGCTGTTTTTT. Translating gives CASKQEYGYTGELFF.

V and J are TRBV7-6 and TRBJ1-3, with D tentatively TRBD1 (5 bases). CDR1 and CDR2 from the germline V gene are SGHVS and FNYEAQ. The CDR3 has 14 amino acids. V dropped 5 bases and J dropped 4 bases, with 12 bases sitting between them. For the CDR3, the DNA is TGTGCCAGCAGCCTCGGAGGGGTCGGAAACACCATATATTTT. This translates into CASSLGGVGNTIYF.

The chain is built from TRBV28 and TRBJ1-5, with D perhaps TRBD1 (5 bases). From germline, CDR1 is MDHEN and CDR2 SYDVKM. The V end was cut by 7 bases, the J end by 2 bases, with 15 bases between. CDR3 length: 15 residues. CDR3 amino acids: CASTWEGTGNQPQHF. The DNA of the CDR3 is TGTGCCAGCACCTGGGAGGGGACGGGCAATCAGCCCCAGCATTTT.

The chain has TRBV5-1 and TRBJ2-5, with TRBD2 matching over 10 bases. Per germline, CDR1 SGHRS and CDR2 YFSETQ. The J segment lost 5 bases and the V segment lost 4 bases, leaving 17 bases of the junction unmatched. There are 18 residues in the CDR3. The DNA for the CDR3 is TGCGCCAGCAGCCCCACCCCGATAGAGACTAGCGGGTGGGAGACCCAGTACTTC. Translated: CASSPTPIETSGWETQYF.

The chain links TRBV10-3 to TRBJ1-1; possible D gene TRBD1, 6 bases. The V gene lost 2 bases and the J gene lost 5 bases, with 6 bases spanning the gap. CDR3 length equals 12 residues. From germline, CDR1 is ENHRY and CDR2 SYGVKD. The CDR3 spells CAISERGTEAFF. In DNA form, the CDR3 reads TGTGCCATCAGTGAGAGGGGGACTGAAGCTTTCTTT.

The chain carries TRBV9 and TRBJ2-1, with TRBD2 identical over 8 bases. Germline CDR1 reads SGDLS; CDR2 reads YYNGEE. Unmatched junction bases numbered 8, after V lost 2 bases and J lost 4 bases. The CDR3 has 16 amino acids. The CDR3 loop reads CASSVLGSGRYNEQFF. The DNA for the CDR3 is TGTGCCAGCAGCGTGCTGGGGAGCGGGAGATACAATGAGCAGTTCTTC.

This chain joins TRBV7-2 and TRBJ1-2, with D perhaps TRBD1 (6 bases). Germline CDR1 SGHTA, CDR2 FQGNSA. The CDR3 length is 11 residues. V was trimmed by 1 base and J by 11 bases, leaving 8 bases between them. CDR3 DNA: TGTGCCAGCAGCTTAGAGGGGGATTACACCTTC. It is translated as CASSLEGDYTF.

This chain links TRBV30 with TRBJ1-5; 8 bases match TRBD1. The CDR3 has 15 amino acids. The germline V gene encodes CDR1 GTSNPN and CDR2 SVGIG (reference sequence). Trimming cost V 0 bases and J 6 bases; bases outside gene matches: 7. The CDR3 coding sequence is TGTGCCTGGAGTGTACGCAGGGGGCGATCTCAGCCCCAGCATTTT. Translation gives CAWSVRRGRSQPQHF. The full variable domain, in which reference TRBV30 and TRBJ1-5 provide the parts outside the CDR3, is SQTIHQWPATLVQPVGSPLSLECTVEGTSNPNLYWYRQAAGRGLQLLFYSVGIGQISSEVPQNLSASRPQDRQFILSSKKLLLSDSGFYLCAWSVRRGRSQPQHFGDGTRLSIL.

This clone was counted only a few times. The chain couples TRBV5-1 to TRBJ2-3; no reliable D call. V gave up 0 bases and J gave up 6 bases, with 5 bases separating them. This CDR3 has 12 amino acids. Germline CDR1 SGHRS, CDR2 YFSETQ. The CDR3 region has the DNA TGCGCCAGCAGCTTGGATCAGGATACGCAGTATTTT. Protein product: CASSLDQDTQYF.

The rearrangement links TRBV2 to TRBJ2-7, with TRBD1 matching over 10 bases. Germline assignment: CDR1 SNHLY and CDR2 FYNNEI. There are 13 residues in the CDR3. J gave up 5 bases and V 7 bases, and 5 bases lay outside the gene matches. The CDR3 DNA follows: TGTGCCAGCACCCGGGACAGGGGCGACGAGCAGTACTTC. Protein product: CASTRDRGDEQYF.

The chain is built from TRBV5-5 and TRBJ1-4, with a tentative D call TRBD1 (5 bases). V shed 2 bases and J shed 10 bases, with 18 bases lying between them. Germline values: CDR1 SGHKS, CDR2 YYEKEE (reference sequence). The length of the CDR3 is 15 residues. The CDR3 spells CASSFTDTSGGKLFF. The DNA of the CDR3 is TGTGCCAGCAGCTTTACGGATACGAGCGGGGGAAAACTGTTTTTT.

The V call is TRBV19, the J call TRBJ1-1; 8 bases are shared with TRBD1. The CDR3 runs 15 residues. With V trimmed by 3 bases and J by 4 bases, 7 bases remained unmatched. Germline CDR1 is LNHDA and CDR2 is SQIVND (reference sequence). The CDR3 DNA reads as TGTGCCAGTAGTATTCCCGGGACAGGTAGCACTGAAGCTTTCTTT. Translation gives CASSIPGTGSTEAFF.

The CDR3 nucleotides read TGCGCCAGCAGTGAGGGCAGGGGGCGTAGGGACACTGAAGCTTTCTTT. Translated: CASSEGRGRRDTEAFF. This sequence joins TRBV10-1 and TRBJ1-1; 8 bases match TRBD1. The CDR3 is made up of 16 amino acids. Germline CDR1 is WNHNN and CDR2 is SYGVQD (reference sequence). V gave up 2 bases and J gave up 3 bases; unmatched junction bases: 8.

V gene TRBV5-6 combines with J gene TRBJ2-6, with unresolved D. V lost 1 base and J lost 0, with 8 bases in between. The CDR3 covers 16 residues. In germline, CDR1 is SGHDT, CDR2 YYEEEE. The CDR3 DNA is TGTGCCAGCAGCTTGTACAGTCGCTCTGGGGCCAACGTCCTGACTTTC. It yields the protein CASSLYSRSGANVLTF.

This chain joins TRBV6-5 and TRBJ2-7; tentatively, D is TRBD2 (6 bases). Trimming cost V 8 bases and J 5 bases, with 16 bases left between them. The CDR3 sequence is 13 residues long. Germline-derived CDR1 and CDR2 are MNHEY and SVGAGI. The CDR3 reads CASRPTSIHEQYF. In DNA, the CDR3 is TGTGCCAGCCGCCCTACTAGCATCCACGAGCAGTACTTC.